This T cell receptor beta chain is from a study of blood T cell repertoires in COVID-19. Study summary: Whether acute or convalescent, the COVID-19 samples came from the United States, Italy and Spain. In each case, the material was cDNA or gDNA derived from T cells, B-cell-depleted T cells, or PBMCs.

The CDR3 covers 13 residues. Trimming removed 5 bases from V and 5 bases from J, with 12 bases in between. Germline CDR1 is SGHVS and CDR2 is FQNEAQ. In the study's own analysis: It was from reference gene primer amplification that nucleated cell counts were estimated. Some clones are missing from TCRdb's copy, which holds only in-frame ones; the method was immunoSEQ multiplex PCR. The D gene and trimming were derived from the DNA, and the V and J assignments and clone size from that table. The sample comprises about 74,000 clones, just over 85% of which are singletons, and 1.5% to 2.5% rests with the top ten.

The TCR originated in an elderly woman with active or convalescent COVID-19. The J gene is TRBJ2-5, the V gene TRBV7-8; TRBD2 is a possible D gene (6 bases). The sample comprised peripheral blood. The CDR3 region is CASSRDFGETQYF. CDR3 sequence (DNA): TGTGCCAGCAGCCGGGACTTCGGGGAGACCCAGTACTTC.